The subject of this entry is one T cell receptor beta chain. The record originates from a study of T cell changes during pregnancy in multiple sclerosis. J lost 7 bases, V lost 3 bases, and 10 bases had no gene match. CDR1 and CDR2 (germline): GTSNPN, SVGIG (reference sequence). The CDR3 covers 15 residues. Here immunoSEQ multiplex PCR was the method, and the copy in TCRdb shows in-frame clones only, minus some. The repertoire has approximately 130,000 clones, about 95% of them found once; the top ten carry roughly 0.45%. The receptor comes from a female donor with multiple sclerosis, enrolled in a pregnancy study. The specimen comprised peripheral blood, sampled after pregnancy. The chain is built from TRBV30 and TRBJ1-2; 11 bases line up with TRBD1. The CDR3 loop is CAWSRLGQGAFGYTF. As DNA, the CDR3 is TGTGCCTGGAGCAGGCTAGGACAGGGGGCTTTTGGCTACACCTTC.